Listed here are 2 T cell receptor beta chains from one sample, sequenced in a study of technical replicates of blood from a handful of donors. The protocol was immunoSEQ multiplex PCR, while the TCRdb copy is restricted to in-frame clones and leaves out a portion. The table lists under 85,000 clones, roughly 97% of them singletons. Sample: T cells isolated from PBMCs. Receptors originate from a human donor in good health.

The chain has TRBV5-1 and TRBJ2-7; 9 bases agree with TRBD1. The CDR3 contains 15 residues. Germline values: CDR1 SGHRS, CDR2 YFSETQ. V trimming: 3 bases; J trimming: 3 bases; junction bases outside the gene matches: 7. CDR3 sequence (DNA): TGCGCCAGCAGCTCCGGGACAGGGAGTTACTACGAGCAGTACTTC. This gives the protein CASSSGTGSYYEQYF.

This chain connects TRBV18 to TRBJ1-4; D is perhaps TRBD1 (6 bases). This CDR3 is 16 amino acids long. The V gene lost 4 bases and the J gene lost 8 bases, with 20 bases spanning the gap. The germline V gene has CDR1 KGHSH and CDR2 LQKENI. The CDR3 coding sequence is TGTGCCAGCTCACGAAATGGGCAGGGGCATAAGGAAAAACTGTTTTTT. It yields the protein CASSRNGQGHKEKLFF.